This T cell receptor beta chain is from a study of early T cells in non-severe SARS-CoV-2 infection. Overall study context: RNA in bulk from unsorted whole blood was sequenced, and chains were unpaired. Study results and limitations: Clonotype matching in VDJdb favored anti-spike CD8 responses and did not capture private and CD4 specificities.

In germline, CDR1 is SGHNT, CDR2 YYREEE (reference sequence). V lost 6 bases and J 4 bases, leaving 17 bases between the germline ends. This CDR3 spans 15 amino acids. Tagging with unique molecular identifiers was applied to individual cDNA molecules. TCRdb reprocessed the 5' RACE reads with MiXCR, giving one entry per CDR3 protein. The data contain about 77,000 distinct CDR3 sequences, around 8.7% of them singletons. This clonotype showed up many times. Its antigen remains unidentified. The clonotype comes from an adult who was a healthcare worker with PCR-confirmed SARS-CoV-2 infection or an uninfected control (not recorded which). Sequencing input: whole blood. The gene calls are TRBV5-4 and TRBJ2-1, with a weak D call TRBD1 (7 bases). CDR3 region: CASTPQGGAYNEQFF. Written as DNA, the CDR3 is TGTGCCAGCACCCCTCAGGGGGGCGCTTACAATGAGCAGTTCTTC.